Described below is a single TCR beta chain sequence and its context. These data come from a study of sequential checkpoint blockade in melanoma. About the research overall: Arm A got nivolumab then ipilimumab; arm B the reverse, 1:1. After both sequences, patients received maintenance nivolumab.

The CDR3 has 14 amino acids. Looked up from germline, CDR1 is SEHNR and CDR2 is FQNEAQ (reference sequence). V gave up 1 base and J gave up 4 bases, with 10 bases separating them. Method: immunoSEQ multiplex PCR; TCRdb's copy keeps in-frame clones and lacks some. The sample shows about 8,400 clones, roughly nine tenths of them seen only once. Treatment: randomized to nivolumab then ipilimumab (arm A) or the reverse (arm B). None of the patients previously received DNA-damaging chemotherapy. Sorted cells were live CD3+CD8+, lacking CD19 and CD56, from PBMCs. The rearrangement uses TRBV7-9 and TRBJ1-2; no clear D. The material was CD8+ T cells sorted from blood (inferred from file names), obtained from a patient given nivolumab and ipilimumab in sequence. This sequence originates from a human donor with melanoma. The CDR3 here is CASSLGRQSYGYTF. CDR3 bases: TGTGCCAGCAGCTTAGGGCGGCAGTCCTATGGCTACACCTTC. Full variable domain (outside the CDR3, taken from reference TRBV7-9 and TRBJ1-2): DTGVSQNPRHKITKRGQNVTFRCDPISEHNRLYWYRQTLGQGPEFLTYFQNEAQLEKSRLLSDRFSAERPKGSFSTLEIQRTEQGDSAMYLCASSLGRQSYGYTFGSGTRLTVV.